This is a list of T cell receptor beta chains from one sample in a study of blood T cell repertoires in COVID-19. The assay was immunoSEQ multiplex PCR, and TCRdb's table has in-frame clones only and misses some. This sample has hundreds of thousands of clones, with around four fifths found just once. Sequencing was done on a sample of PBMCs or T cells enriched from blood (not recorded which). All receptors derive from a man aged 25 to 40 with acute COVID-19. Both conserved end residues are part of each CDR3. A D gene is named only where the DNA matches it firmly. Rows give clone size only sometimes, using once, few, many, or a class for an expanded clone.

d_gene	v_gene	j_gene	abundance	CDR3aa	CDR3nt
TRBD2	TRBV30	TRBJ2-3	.	CDRTSGRRVTDTQYF	TGTGACAGGACTAGCGGGAGAAGGGTCACAGATACGCAGTATTTT
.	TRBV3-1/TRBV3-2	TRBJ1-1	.	CASSLGLLALAEAFF	TGTGCCAGCAGCCTAGGACTGCTTGCTTTGGCTGAAGCTTTCTTT
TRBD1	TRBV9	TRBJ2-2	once	CASTSQTGVYAGELFF	TGTGCCAGCACCTCCCAAACAGGGGTTTACGCCGGGGAGCTGTTTTTT
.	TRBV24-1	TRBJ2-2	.	CATSDRGGVTGELFF	TGTGCCACCAGTGACCGCGGCGGGGTCACCGGGGAGCTGTTTTTT
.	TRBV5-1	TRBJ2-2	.	CASSFGGPNTGELFF	TGCGCCAGCAGCTTTGGGGGCCCGAACACCGGGGAGCTGTTTTTT
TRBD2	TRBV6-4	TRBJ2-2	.	CASRALAGVSNTGELFF	TGTGCCAGCAGAGCGCTAGCGGGAGTTTCTAACACCGGGGAGCTGTTTTTT
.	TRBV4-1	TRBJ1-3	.	CASSQYLYSGNTIYF	TGCGCCAGCAGCCAATATCTATACTCTGGAAACACCATATATTTT
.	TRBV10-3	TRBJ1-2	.	CAISEASGNYGYTF	TGTGCCATCAGTGAAGCCTCAGGGAACTATGGCTACACCTTC
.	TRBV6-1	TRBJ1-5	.	CASSEEAGSSQPQHF	TGTGCCAGCAGTGAAGAAGCAGGGTCGAGCCAGCCCCAGCATTTT
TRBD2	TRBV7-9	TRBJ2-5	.	CASSPDRGTSGVRRETQYF	TGTGCCAGCAGCCCTGACCGGGGCACTAGCGGGGTGAGGAGGGAGACCCAGTACTTC
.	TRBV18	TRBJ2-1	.	CASSLDRYNEQFF	TGTGCCAGCTCTTTAGACAGATACAATGAGCAGTTCTTC
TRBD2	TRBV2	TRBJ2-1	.	CASRRLATRDEQFF	TGTGCCAGCAGGAGACTAGCCACTCGCGATGAGCAGTTCTTC
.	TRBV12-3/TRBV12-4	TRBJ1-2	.	CASSSRGTYGYTF	TGTGCCAGCAGTTCGCGGGGGACCTATGGCTACACCTTC
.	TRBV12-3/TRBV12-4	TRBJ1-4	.	CASASQTNEKLFF	TGTGCCAGTGCGTCCCAAACTAATGAAAAACTGTTTTTT
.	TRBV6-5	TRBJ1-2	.	CASSLTGGINYGYTF	TGTGCCAGCAGCCTGACGGGGGGGATTAACTATGGCTACACCTTC
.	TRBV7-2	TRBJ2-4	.	CASSSTPGTAGIQYF	TGTGCCAGCAGCTCTACACCCGGGACTGCGGGCATTCAGTACTTC
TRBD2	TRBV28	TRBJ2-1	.	CASSSGGLAGGTYNEQFF	TGTGCCAGCAGTTCGGGGGGACTAGCGGGAGGGACCTACAATGAGCAGTTCTTC
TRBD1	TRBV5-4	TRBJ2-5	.	CASSQAGQGTAAQYF	TGTGCCAGCAGTCAGGCGGGACAGGGTACTGCGGCCCAGTACTTC
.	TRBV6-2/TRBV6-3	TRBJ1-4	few	CASSYPILPEGRGEKLFF	TGTGCCAGCAGTTACCCTATCCTCCCGGAGGGGCGCGGAGAAAAACTGTTTTTT
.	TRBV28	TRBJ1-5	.	CASSLWERVNQPQHF	TGTGCCAGCAGTTTATGGGAGAGGGTTAATCAGCCCCAGCATTTT
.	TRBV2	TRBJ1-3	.	CASPTRNTIYF	TGTGCCAGCCCTACTCGGAACACCATATATTTT
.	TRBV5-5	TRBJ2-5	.	CASSSRRFQETQYF	TGTGCCAGCAGCAGCAGGCGTTTTCAAGAGACCCAGTACTTC
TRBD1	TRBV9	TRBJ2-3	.	CASSRPGGFTDTQYF	TGTGCCAGCAGCCGGCCAGGGGGATTCACAGATACGCAGTATTTT
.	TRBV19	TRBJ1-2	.	CASRTPGGDVYGYTF	TGTGCCAGTAGGACCCCGGGAGGGGACGTCTATGGCTACACCTTC
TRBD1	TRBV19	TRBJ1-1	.	CASSIRTGGGTEAFF	TGTGCCAGTAGTATTAGGACAGGGGGTGGCACTGAAGCTTTCTTT
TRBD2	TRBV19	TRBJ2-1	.	CATQNAGGRSYNEQFF	TGTGCCACTCAAAACGCGGGAGGGCGTTCCTACAATGAGCAGTTCTTC
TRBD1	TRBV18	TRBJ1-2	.	CASTETGAYGYTF	TGTGCCAGCACGGAGACAGGGGCCTATGGCTACACCTTC
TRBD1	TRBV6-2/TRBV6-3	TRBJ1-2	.	CASTPWTGEKNGYTF	TGTGCCAGCACCCCCTGGACAGGGGAAAAGAATGGCTACACCTTC
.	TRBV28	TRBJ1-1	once	CASSRDLVNTEAFF	TGTGCCAGCAGTCGGGATTTGGTGAACACTGAAGCTTTCTTT
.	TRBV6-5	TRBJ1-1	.	CASSSGGRVNTEAFF	TGTGCCAGCAGTTCGGGCGGCAGGGTTAACACTGAAGCTTTCTTT
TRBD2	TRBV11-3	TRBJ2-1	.	CASSLVSMAGGSYNEQFF	TGTGCCAGCAGCTTAGTGAGTATGGCGGGAGGGTCCTACAATGAGCAGTTCTTC
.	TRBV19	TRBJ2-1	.	CASSISRAKDEQFF	TGTGCCAGTAGTATTAGCAGGGCCAAGGATGAGCAGTTCTTC
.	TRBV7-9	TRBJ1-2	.	CASSYRVNYGYTF	TGTGCCAGCAGCTACAGGGTGAACTATGGCTACACCTTC
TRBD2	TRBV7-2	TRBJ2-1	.	CASIPGGSGRWEQFF	TGTGCCAGCATCCCTGGGGGGAGCGGGAGGTGGGAGCAGTTCTTC
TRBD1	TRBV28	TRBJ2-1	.	CASRGQGDFRNEQFF	TGTGCCAGCAGAGGACAGGGAGACTTCCGTAATGAGCAGTTCTTC
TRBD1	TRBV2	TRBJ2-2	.	CACRDRGLGGELFF	TGTGCCTGCCGGGACAGGGGCCTTGGGGGGGAGCTGTTTTTT
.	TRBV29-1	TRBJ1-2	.	CSVDGQGGDYGYTF	TGCAGCGTTGATGGTCAGGGAGGTGACTATGGCTACACCTTC
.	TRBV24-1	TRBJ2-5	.	CATSDSGVAETQYF	TGTGCCACCAGTGATTCGGGAGTTGCGGAGACCCAGTACTTC
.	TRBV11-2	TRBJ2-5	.	CASRRTGGGETQYF	TGTGCCAGCAGGCGGACCGGAGGAGGAGAGACCCAGTACTTC
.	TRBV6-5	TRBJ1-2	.	CASFLGGAANYGYTF	TGTGCCAGCTTCTTGGGAGGGGCCGCTAACTATGGCTACACCTTC
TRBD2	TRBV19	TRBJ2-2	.	CASSIEAGGNTGELFF	TGTGCCAGTAGTATAGAGGCGGGAGGTAACACCGGGGAGCTGTTTTTT
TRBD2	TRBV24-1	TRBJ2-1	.	CATSGTSGHHNEQFF	TGTGCCACCAGTGGGACTAGCGGACATCACAATGAGCAGTTCTTC
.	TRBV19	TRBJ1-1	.	CASSIPGVTEAFF	TGTGCCAGTAGTATCCCAGGGGTCACTGAAGCTTTCTTT
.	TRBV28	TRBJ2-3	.	CASSLGGEADTQYF	TGTGCCAGCAGTTTAGGTGGGGAGGCAGATACGCAGTATTTT
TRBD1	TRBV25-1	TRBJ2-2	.	CASSEPGGTGDGELFF	TGTGCCAGCAGTGAACCCGGTGGTACAGGGGACGGGGAGCTGTTTTTT
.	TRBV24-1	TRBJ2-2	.	CATSDEGRRTGELFF	TGTGCCACCAGTGATGAGGGGAGGCGGACCGGGGAGCTGTTTTTT
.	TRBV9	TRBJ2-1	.	CASSVVGGGLNEQFF	TGTGCCAGCAGCGTAGTTGGGGGAGGACTAAATGAGCAGTTCTTC
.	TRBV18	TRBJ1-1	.	CASLSSRNTEAFF	TGTGCCAGCTTATCGAGTCGGAACACTGAAGCTTTCTTT
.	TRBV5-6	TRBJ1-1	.	CASSWGLNTEAFF	TGTGCCAGCAGCTGGGGGCTGAACACTGAAGCTTTCTTT
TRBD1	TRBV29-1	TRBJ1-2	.	CSAQGQGASGGYTF	TGCAGCGCACAGGGACAGGGGGCCTCAGGTGGCTACACCTTC
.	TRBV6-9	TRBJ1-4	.	CASGGVKEKLFF	TGTGCCAGCGGGGGGGTTAAAGAAAAACTGTTTTTT
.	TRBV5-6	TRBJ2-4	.	CASSLGVAGAAKNIQYF	TGTGCCAGCAGCTTGGGGGTGGCGGGCGCGGCCAAAAACATTCAGTACTTC
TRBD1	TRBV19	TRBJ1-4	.	CAIGGTGGLRGEKLFF	TGTGCCATCGGCGGGACAGGGGGCCTCCGGGGAGAAAAACTGTTTTTT
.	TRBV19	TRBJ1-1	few	CASSTTGSNTEAFF	TGTGCCAGTAGTACGACAGGCTCGAACACTGAAGCTTTCTTT
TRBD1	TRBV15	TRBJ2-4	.	CATSETGGSKNIQYF	TGTGCCACCAGCGAGACAGGGGGTTCGAAAAACATTCAGTACTTC
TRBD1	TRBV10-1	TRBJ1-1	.	CASSESKGQRNTEAFF	TGCGCCAGCAGTGAGTCGAAGGGACAGAGAAACACTGAAGCTTTCTTT
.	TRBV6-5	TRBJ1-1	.	CASSPVVNTEAFF	TGTGCCAGCAGTCCGGTCGTGAACACTGAAGCTTTCTTT